The rows below give T cell receptor beta chains drawn from one sample of a study of blood T cell repertoires in COVID-19. Sequencing used immunoSEQ multiplex PCR; TCRdb keeps in-frame clones, though not all of them. Altogether about 75,000 clones are present, roughly 70% being singletons, with the ten largest covering 2% to 3%. What was sequenced was peripheral blood. The receptors come from a human donor with acute or convalescent COVID-19. The donor label of this sample is uncertain. CDR3s include the opening cysteine and the closing phenylalanine or tryptophan. A D gene is named only where the DNA matches it firmly.

TRBV18	.	TRBJ2-5	CASSPLAARETQYF
TRBV19	TRBD1	TRBJ2-3	CATGGKDTQYF
TRBV5-1	.	TRBJ2-7	CASSSIRGSGYEQYF
TRBV28	TRBD1	TRBJ1-6	CASRTTGVDNSPLHF
TRBV20-1	TRBD2	TRBJ2-7	CSASPGLATYEQYF
TRBV6-5	TRBD2	TRBJ2-1	CASSQTSGSEQFF
TRBV3-1/TRBV3-2	.	TRBJ2-3	CASSPRRGLGDTQYF
TRBV5-1	TRBD2	TRBJ2-3	CASSLLAGDLDTQYF
TRBV18	.	TRBJ1-5	CASSPEGTGMNQPQHF
TRBV24-1	TRBD2	TRBJ2-3	CATGSPPGLAGSTDTQYF
TRBV7-9	TRBD2	TRBJ2-5	CASSAGLAGPLYF
TRBV6-6	.	TRBJ2-2	CASSLQAANTGELFF
TRBV5-1	TRBD2	TRBJ2-7	CASSNPASGNYEQYF
TRBV28	.	TRBJ2-7	CASSPGNTYEQYF
TRBV24-1	TRBD2	TRBJ2-3	CATSDFSSAGGLGDTQYF
TRBV5-1	TRBD1	TRBJ2-7	CASSLTGGGNEQYF
TRBV28	TRBD1	TRBJ1-5	CASSTPTGGREPQHF
TRBV30	TRBD2	TRBJ2-3	CAWSRREGDTQYF
TRBV10-2	.	TRBJ2-5	CASKRVAGNQETQYF
TRBV5-1	TRBD1	TRBJ2-5	CASSRATTGILETQYF
TRBV6-2/TRBV6-3	TRBD2	TRBJ2-3	CASSAGLAGGNTQYF
TRBV3-1/TRBV3-2	TRBD1	TRBJ2-6	CASTGTPGQGGSGANVLTF
TRBV2	.	TRBJ1-3	CASTNWRTVSGNTIYF
TRBV4-2	.	TRBJ1-5	CASSQDLGQVQPQHF
TRBV7-9	.	TRBJ1-2	CASSVNRESYTF
TRBV29-1	.	TRBJ1-2	CSVARDYYGYTF
TRBV27	TRBD1	TRBJ2-2	CASSPQGLLTGELFF
TRBV4-3	TRBD2	TRBJ2-3	CASSQGGGLVTDTQYF